This T cell receptor (beta chain) was identified in a study of blood T cell repertoires in COVID-19. Some clones are missing from TCRdb's copy, which holds only in-frame ones; the method was immunoSEQ multiplex PCR. The sample has approximately 93,000 clones; around 88% are singletons. CDR3 length equals 13 residues. Per the germline V gene, CDR1 is ENHRY and CDR2 is SYGVKD. Deletions cut 2 bases from V and 7 bases from J, with 9 bases between. The rearrangement uses TRBV10-3 and TRBJ1-5; no firm D call. The source of this sequence is a man aged 60 to 69 with acute or convalescent COVID-19. Source material: peripheral blood. Here the CDR3 DNA reads TGTGCCATCAGTGAGATGGTTCTACAGCCCCAGCATTTT. It is translated as CAISEMVLQPQHF.